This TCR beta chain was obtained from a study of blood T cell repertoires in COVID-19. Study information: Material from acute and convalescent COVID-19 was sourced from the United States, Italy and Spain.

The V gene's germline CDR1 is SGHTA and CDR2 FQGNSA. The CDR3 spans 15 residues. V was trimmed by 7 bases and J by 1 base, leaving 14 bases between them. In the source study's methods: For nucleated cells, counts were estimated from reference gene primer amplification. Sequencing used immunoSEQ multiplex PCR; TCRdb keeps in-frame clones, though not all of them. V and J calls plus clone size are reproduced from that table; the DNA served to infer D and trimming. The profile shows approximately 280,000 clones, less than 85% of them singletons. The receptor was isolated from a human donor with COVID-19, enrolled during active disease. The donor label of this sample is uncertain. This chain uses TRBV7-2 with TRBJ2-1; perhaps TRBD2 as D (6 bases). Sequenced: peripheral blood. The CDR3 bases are TGTGCCAGCACCCCCCCGGGGGTATCCTACAATGAGCAGTTCTTC. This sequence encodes CASTPPGVSYNEQFF.